These T cell receptor beta chains were read from a single sample in a study of blood T cell repertoires in COVID-19. The protocol was immunoSEQ multiplex PCR, while the TCRdb copy is restricted to in-frame clones and leaves out a portion. Of around 100,000 clones listed, 90% are singletons. The sample taken for sequencing was peripheral blood. The source of these receptors is a man aged 50-60 years with acute or convalescent COVID-19. CDR3s include the opening cysteine and the closing phenylalanine or tryptophan. A D gene is named only where the DNA matches it firmly. Clone sizes are given selectively: once, few, many, or a class where the clone is expanded.

D gene	V gene	J gene	clone size	CDR3 DNA	CDR3 protein
TRBD1	TRBV19	TRBJ2-7	NA	TGTGCCAGTAGTCCAAGGACAGGGGGCATCTACGAGCAGTACTTC	CASSPRTGGIYEQYF
TRBD1	TRBV30	TRBJ2-7	NA	TGTGCCTGGAGCGACAGGGGTTCCTACGAGCAGTACTTC	CAWSDRGSYEQYF
TRBD1	TRBV28	TRBJ1-2	NA	TGTGCCAGCAGTAGGACAGGGGCTTCCTATGGCTACACCTTC	CASSRTGASYGYTF
TRBD2	TRBV6-5	TRBJ2-7	NA	TGTGCCAGCAGGGACCCAGCGGGAGGGCGTTACGAGCAGTACTTC	CASRDPAGGRYEQYF
TRBD1	TRBV5-1	TRBJ1-1	NA	TGCGCCAGCAGCTCGCAGGGGGGAGTTACTGAAGCTTTCTTT	CASSSQGGVTEAFF
NA	TRBV18	TRBJ1-1	NA	TGTGCCAGCTCCTCCGTTGCGGGGTGGACTGAAGCTTTCTTT	CASSSVAGWTEAFF
TRBD2	TRBV18	TRBJ2-1	NA	TGTGCCAGCTCACCCAGAAAGCGGGGATACAATGAGCAGTTCTTC	CASSPRKRGYNEQFF
NA	TRBV30	TRBJ1-1	NA	TGTGCCTGGACCACATATAAGGGACTGGGCACTGAAGCTTTCTTT	CAWTTYKGLGTEAFF
TRBD1	TRBV30	TRBJ1-5	NA	TGTGCCTGGTCGACAGGGTACAATCAGCCCCAGCATTTT	CAWSTGYNQPQHF
NA	TRBV5-1	TRBJ1-3	NA	TGCGCCAGCAGCTTGAATGTCATCTCTGGAAACACCATATATTTT	CASSLNVISGNTIYF
TRBD1	TRBV12-3/TRBV12-4	TRBJ1-6	NA	TGTGCCAGTTGTGGGGACAGGGCTTCACCCCTCCACTTT	CASCGDRASPLHF
NA	TRBV11-2	TRBJ2-7	NA	TGTGCCAGCAGCTCAGGCACAGGCCCCACCTACGAGCAGTACTTC	CASSSGTGPTYEQYF
TRBD2	TRBV2	TRBJ2-7	NA	TGTGCCAGCAGTGGGGGGGGTAGCTCCTACGAGCAGTACTTC	CASSGGGSSYEQYF
TRBD1	TRBV3-1/TRBV3-2	TRBJ1-5	NA	TGTGCCAGCAGTCATGGGACAGGACACAATCAGCCCCAGCATTTT	CASSHGTGHNQPQHF
NA	TRBV24-1	TRBJ2-2	few	TGTGCCGCCTCGCGAAGGGGTCGGTCCGGGGAGCTGTTTTTT	CAASRRGRSGELFF
NA	TRBV20-1	TRBJ1-1	NA	TGCAGTGCTAGTGAATGGAGGGACACTGAAGCTTTCTTT	CSASEWRDTEAFF
TRBD1	TRBV2	TRBJ1-3	NA	TGTGCCAGCAAAAAGTTGAGGACAGGGGAAAACACCATATATTTT	CASKKLRTGENTIYF
TRBD1	TRBV2	TRBJ2-6	NA	TGTGCCAGCAGTCTTTTTAGGACAGGGGTCCTCAACGTCCTGACTTTC	CASSLFRTGVLNVLTF
TRBD1	TRBV11-2	TRBJ1-1	NA	TGTGCCAGCAGCTTCGGTGGGACAGGGAACACTGAAGCTTTCTTT	CASSFGGTGNTEAFF
NA	TRBV18	TRBJ1-2	NA	TGTGCCAGCTCACCAGCGGGGACTGGCTACACCTTC	CASSPAGTGYTF
TRBD1	TRBV6-5	TRBJ2-7	NA	TGTGCCAGCAGTTACTCTGGGACAGCCTACGAGCAGTACTTC	CASSYSGTAYEQYF
NA	TRBV9	TRBJ1-2	NA	TGTGCCAGCAGCCAGGAACAGGGTTTTCGTGGCTACACCTTC	CASSQEQGFRGYTF
TRBD1	TRBV7-8	TRBJ2-5	NA	TGTGCCAGCAGCTTGCGAGGACAGGGTCAAGAGACCCAGTACTTC	CASSLRGQGQETQYF
TRBD1	TRBV5-4	TRBJ2-1	NA	TGTGCCAGCAGCTTGGAGGGGGGACAGGGGGCAGGTGAGCAGTTCTTC	CASSLEGGQGAGEQFF
NA	TRBV7-8	TRBJ1-2	NA	TGTGCCAGCAGCTTAGCCCCCCAGCGTTATGGCTACACCTTC	CASSLAPQRYGYTF
TRBD2	TRBV30	TRBJ2-4	NA	TGTGCCTGGGTGGCGGGGGTCGCCAAAAACATTCAGTACTTC	CAWVAGVAKNIQYF
NA	TRBV14	TRBJ2-6	NA	TGTGCCAGCAGCCGCGGACAAGGAGTCTCTGGGGCCAACGTCCTGACTTTC	CASSRGQGVSGANVLTF
NA	TRBV7-7	TRBJ2-5	NA	TGTGCCAGCAGCGTCCGGGGTGAACAGGAGACCCAGTACTTC	CASSVRGEQETQYF